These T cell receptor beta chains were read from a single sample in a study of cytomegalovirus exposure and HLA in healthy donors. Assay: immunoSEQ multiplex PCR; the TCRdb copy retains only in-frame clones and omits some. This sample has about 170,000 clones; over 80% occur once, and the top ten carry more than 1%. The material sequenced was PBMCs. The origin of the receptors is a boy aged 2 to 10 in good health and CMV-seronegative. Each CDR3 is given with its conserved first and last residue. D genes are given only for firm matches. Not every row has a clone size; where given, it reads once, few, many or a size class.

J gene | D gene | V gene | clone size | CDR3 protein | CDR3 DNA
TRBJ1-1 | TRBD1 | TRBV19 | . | CASTGTGSTEAFF | TGTGCCAGTACCGGGACAGGGAGCACTGAAGCTTTCTTT
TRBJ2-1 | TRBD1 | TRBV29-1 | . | CSVEGQGHSYNEQFF | TGCAGCGTTGAAGGACAGGGCCACTCCTACAATGAGCAGTTCTTC
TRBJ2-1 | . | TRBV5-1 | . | CASSLAGVGQFF | TGCGCCAGCAGCTTGGCCGGAGTAGGGCAGTTCTTC
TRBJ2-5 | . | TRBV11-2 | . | CASSLGPGTQETQYF | TGTGCCAGCAGCTTAGGGCCGGGGACACAAGAGACCCAGTACTTC
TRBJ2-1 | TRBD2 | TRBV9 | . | CASSVGASGSYEQFF | TGTGCCAGCAGCGTAGGTGCTAGCGGGAGCTATGAGCAGTTCTTC
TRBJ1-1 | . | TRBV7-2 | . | CASSLELGGNTEAFF | TGTGCCAGCAGCTTAGAACTGGGGGGGAACACTGAAGCTTTCTTT
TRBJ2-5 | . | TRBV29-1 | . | CSVEVLGRGIETQYF | TGCAGCGTTGAAGTTCTGGGGAGGGGGATAGAGACCCAGTACTTC
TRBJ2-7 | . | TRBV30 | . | CAWSPENYEQYF | TGTGCCTGGAGTCCCGAGAACTACGAGCAGTACTTC
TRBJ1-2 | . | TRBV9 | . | CASSVGGPGNYGYTF | TGTGCCAGCAGCGTAGGAGGGCCGGGGAACTATGGCTACACCTTC
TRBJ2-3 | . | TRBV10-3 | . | CAISESFNSGPDTQYF | TGTGCCATCAGTGAGTCCTTCAACTCGGGTCCCGATACGCAGTATTTT
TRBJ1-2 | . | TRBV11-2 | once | CASSPNTGYPNYGYTF | TGTGCCAGCAGCCCAAATACAGGGTATCCTAACTATGGCTACACCTTC
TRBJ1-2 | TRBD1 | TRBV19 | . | CASTEQGVYGYTF | TGTGCCAGTACCGAACAGGGGGTCTATGGCTACACCTTC